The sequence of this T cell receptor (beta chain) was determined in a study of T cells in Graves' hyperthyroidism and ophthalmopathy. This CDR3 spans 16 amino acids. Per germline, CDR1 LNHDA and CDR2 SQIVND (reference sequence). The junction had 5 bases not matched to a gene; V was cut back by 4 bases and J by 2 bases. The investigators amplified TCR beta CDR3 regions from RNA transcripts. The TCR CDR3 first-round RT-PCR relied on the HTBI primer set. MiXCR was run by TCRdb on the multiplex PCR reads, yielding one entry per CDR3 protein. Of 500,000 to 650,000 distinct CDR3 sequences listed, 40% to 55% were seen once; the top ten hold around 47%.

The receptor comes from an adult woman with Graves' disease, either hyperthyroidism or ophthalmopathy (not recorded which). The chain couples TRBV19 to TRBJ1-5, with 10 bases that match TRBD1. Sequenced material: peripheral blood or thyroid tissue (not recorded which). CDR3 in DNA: TGTGCCAGTAGTAAGTTGGGGACAGGGGGCAATCAGCCCCAGCATTTT. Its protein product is CASSKLGTGGNQPQHF.